These T cell receptor beta chains were read from a single sample in a study of cytomegalovirus exposure and HLA in healthy donors. TCRdb's copy holds only in-frame clones and misses some; the assay was immunoSEQ multiplex PCR. The sample has 150,000 or so clones; roughly 79% are singletons. Sequencing used PBMCs. The receptors here all came from a man between 18 and 35 years old in good health and CMV-seronegative. The conserved cysteine and the conserved F or W are not part of the CDR3 here. Some rows have no size entry. The others give once, few or many, or a class for an expanded clone.

v_call,clone_size,cdr3_aa
TRBV4-2,NA,ASSQIGQGPNYGYT
TRBV7-9,few,ASSFGLAGGLETQY
TRBV19,NA,ASSNGYRATTNEKLF
TRBV4-1,few,ASSHTTGLTNEKLF
TRBV6-1,NA,ASSMGGGTDTQY
TRBV4-2,NA,ASSQDTGRNTEAF
TRBV4-3,NA,ASSQGVFFQPQH
TRBV6-6,few,ASSYASGDYNEQF
TRBV28,NA,ASSTQRGRETQY
TRBV5-5,NA,ASSTLQGDTEAF
TRBV10-3,once,ASRPGDNYGYT
TRBV27,NA,ASRGLEAGTDTQY
TRBV7-8,NA,ASSLSPGRGQETQY
TRBV9,once,ASSGLAGGYNEQF
TRBV7-9,NA,ASSLVGLGANEQF
TRBV6-5,NA,ASSYARTGLREAF
TRBV19,NA,ASRSPQGAYEQY
TRBV9,NA,ASSPHSGGAKHTQY